The T cell receptor (beta chain) described here comes from a study of CD8+ T cells in alopecia areata. This clone has more than one count but fewer than ten. Germline-derived CDR1 and CDR2 are MNHEY and SMNVEV (reference sequence). The CDR3 covers 14 residues. Trimming removed 2 bases from V and 6 bases from J, with 12 bases in between. RNA extraction was followed by reverse transcription into cDNA, which acted as the sequencing template. The repertoire was sequenced with immunoSEQ multiplex PCR; TCRdb's copy has only in-frame clones and lacks some. The repertoire holds roughly 130,000 clones, with over 50% as singletons.

The clonotype was recovered from a human donor with alopecia areata. The rearrangement joins TRBV27 to TRBJ2-3; D gene ambiguous. The sample in question was CD4+ T cells sorted from blood, obtained at week 0. CDR3 nucleotide sequence: TGTGCCAGCAGTTTACGAATGGCCGAGGATACGCAGTATTTT. This sequence encodes CASSLRMAEDTQYF.